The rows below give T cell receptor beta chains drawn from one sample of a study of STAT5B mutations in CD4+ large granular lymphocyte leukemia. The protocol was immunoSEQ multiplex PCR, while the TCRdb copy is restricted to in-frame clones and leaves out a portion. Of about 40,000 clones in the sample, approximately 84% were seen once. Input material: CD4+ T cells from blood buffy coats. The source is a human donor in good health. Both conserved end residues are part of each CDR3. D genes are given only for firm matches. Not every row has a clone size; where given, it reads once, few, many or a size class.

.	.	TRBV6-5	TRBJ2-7	CASSRVGNYEQYF	TGTGCCAGCAGTCGTGTGGGGAACTACGAGCAGTACTTC
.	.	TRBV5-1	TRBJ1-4	CASSPQGSTNEKLFF	TGCGCCAGCAGCCCACAGGGTTCAACTAATGAAAAACTGTTTTTT
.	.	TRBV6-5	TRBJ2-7	CASSRLGAYEQYF	TGTGCCAGCAGTCGACTGGGCGCCTACGAGCAGTACTTC
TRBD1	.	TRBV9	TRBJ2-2	CASSERTGGTGELFF	TGTGCCAGCAGCGAGCGGACAGGGGGAACCGGGGAGCTGTTTTTT
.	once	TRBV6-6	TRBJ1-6	CASSFPGTDNSPLHF	TGTGCCAGCAGCTTCCCGGGGACCGATAATTCACCCCTCCACTTT
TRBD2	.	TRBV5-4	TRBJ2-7	CASSLGGGLTYEQYF	TGTGCCAGCAGCTTAGGCGGGGGGCTAACCTACGAGCAGTACTTC
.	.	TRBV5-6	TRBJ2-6	CASSLLPASGANVLTF	TGTGCCAGCAGCTTGTTGCCAGCCTCTGGGGCCAACGTCCTGACTTTC
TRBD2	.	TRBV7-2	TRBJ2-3	CASSLARLAGADTQYF	TGTGCCAGCAGCTTAGCGCGACTAGCGGGAGCTGATACGCAGTATTTT
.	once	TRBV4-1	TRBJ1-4	CASSQAVREEKLFF	TGCGCCAGCAGCCAAGCCGTCAGGGAAGAAAAACTGTTTTTT
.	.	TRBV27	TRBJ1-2	CASSLLGLKPYGYTF	TGTGCCAGCAGTTTACTGGGACTCAAGCCTTATGGCTACACCTTC
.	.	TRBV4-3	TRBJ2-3	CASSLQRARTDTQYF	TGCGCCAGCAGCCTCCAGCGGGCCCGCACAGATACGCAGTATTTT
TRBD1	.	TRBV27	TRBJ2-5	CASSLTRDRGTQYF	TGTGCCAGCAGTTTAACCCGGGACAGGGGGACCCAGTACTTC
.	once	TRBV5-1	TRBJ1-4	CASSLGVTTNEKLFF	TGCGCCAGCAGCTTGGGGGTGACAACTAATGAAAAACTGTTTTTT
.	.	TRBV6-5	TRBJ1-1	CASSYYWVRNTEAFF	TGTGCCAGCAGTTACTACTGGGTAAGGAACACTGAAGCTTTCTTT
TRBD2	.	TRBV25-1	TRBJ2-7	CASSQSGGAPYEQYF	TGTGCCAGCAGTCAGAGCGGGGGAGCCCCCTACGAGCAGTACTTC
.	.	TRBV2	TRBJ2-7	CASSEFLYEQYF	TGTGCCAGCAGTGAATTTCTCTACGAGCAGTACTTC
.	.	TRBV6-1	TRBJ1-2	CASSDQGYYGYTF	TGTGCCAGCAGCGATCAGGGGTACTATGGCTACACCTTC
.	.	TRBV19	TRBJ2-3	CASSGEGADTQYF	TGTGCCAGTAGTGGGGAGGGGGCAGATACGCAGTATTTT
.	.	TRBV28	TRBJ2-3	CASSRDSTDTQYF	TGTGCCAGCAGTCGGGACAGCACAGATACGCAGTATTTT
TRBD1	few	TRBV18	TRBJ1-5	CASSRTGESNQPQHF	TGTGCCAGCTCAAGGACAGGAGAATCTAATCAGCCCCAGCATTTT
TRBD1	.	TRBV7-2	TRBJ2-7	CASSFIGQGSYEQYF	TGTGCCAGCAGCTTCATCGGACAGGGCTCCTACGAGCAGTACTTC
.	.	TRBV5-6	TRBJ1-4	CASSPSSRGEKLFF	TGTGCCAGCAGCCCGAGTTCCCGGGGTGAAAAACTGTTTTTT
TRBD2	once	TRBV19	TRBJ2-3	CASSWSGMGDTQYF	TGTGCCAGTAGCTGGAGCGGGATGGGGGATACGCAGTATTTT
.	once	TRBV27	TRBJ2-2	CASKVRQKNTGELFF	TGTGCCAGCAAGGTCCGGCAGAAAAACACCGGGGAGCTGTTTTTT
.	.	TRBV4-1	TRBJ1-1	CASSQISRNTEAFF	TGCGCCAGCAGCCAAATCTCTCGGAACACTGAAGCTTTCTTT
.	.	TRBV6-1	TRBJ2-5	CASSEGLAQETQYF	TGTGCCAGCAGTGAAGGGTTAGCGCAAGAGACCCAGTACTTC
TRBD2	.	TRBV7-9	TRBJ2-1	CASSPGSGRPHEQFF	TGTGCCAGCAGTCCAGGGAGCGGGAGACCCCATGAGCAGTTCTTC
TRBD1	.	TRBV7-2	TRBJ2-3	CASSLRRAGQGRTDTQYF	TGTGCCAGCAGCCTAAGGCGGGCCGGACAGGGCCGCACAGATACGCAGTATTTT
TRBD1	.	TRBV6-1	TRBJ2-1	CASRSGGSYNEQFF	TGTGCCAGCAGGTCAGGGGGCTCCTACAATGAGCAGTTCTTC
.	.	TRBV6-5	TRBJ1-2	CASSYSRQGIYGYTF	TGTGCCAGCAGTTACTCGAGGCAGGGGATCTATGGCTACACCTTC
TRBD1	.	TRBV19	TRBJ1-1	CASSLLPGAGGTEAFF	TGTGCCAGTAGCTTATTGCCCGGGGCAGGGGGAACTGAAGCTTTCTTT
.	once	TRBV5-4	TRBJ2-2	CASTGPGLNTGELFF	TGTGCCAGCACCGGACCGGGACTGAACACCGGGGAGCTGTTTTTT